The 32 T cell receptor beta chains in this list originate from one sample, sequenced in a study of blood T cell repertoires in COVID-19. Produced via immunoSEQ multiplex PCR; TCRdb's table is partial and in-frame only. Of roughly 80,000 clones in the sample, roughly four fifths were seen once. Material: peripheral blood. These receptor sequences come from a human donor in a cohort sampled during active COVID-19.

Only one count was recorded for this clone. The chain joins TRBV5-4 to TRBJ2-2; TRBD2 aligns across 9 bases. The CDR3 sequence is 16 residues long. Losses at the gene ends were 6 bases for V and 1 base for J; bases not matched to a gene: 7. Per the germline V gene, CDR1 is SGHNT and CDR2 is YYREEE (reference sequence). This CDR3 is CASNNIAGVNTGELFF. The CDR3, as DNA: TGTGCCAGCAACAACATAGCGGGGGTGAACACCGGGGAGCTGTTTTTT.

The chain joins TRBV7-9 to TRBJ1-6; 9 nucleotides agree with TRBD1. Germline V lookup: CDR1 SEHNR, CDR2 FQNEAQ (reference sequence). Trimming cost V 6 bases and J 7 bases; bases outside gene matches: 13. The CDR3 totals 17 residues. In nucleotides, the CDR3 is TGTGCCAGCAGTCGAATTCCGGGACAGGGCCCAAATTCACCCCTCCACTTT. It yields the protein CASSRIPGQGPNSPLHF.

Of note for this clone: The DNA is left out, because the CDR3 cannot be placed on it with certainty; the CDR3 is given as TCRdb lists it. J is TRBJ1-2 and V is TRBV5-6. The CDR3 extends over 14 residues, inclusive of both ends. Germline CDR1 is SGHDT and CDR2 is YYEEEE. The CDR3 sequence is CASILGASLNGYTF.

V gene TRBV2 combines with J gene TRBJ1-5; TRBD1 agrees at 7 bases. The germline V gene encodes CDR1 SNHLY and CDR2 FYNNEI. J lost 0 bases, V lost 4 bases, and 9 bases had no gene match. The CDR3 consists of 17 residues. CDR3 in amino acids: CASSGEGGVYSNQPQHF. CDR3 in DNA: TGTGCCAGCAGTGGAGAAGGGGGCGTATATAGCAATCAGCCCCAGCATTTT.

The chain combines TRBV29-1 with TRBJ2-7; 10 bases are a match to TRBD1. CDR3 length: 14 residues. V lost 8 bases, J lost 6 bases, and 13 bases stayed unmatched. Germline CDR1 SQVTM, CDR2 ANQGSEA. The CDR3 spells CSISTGTGVLEQYF. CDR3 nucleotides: TGCAGCATATCAACCGGGACAGGGGTCCTCGAGCAGTACTTC.

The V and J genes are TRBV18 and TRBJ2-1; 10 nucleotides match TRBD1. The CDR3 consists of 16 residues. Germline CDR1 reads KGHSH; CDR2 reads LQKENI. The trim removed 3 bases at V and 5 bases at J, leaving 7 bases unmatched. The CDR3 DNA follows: TGTGCCAGCTCACCTGGATTGACAGGGGGCCACAATGAGCAGTTCTTC. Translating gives CASSPGLTGGHNEQFF.

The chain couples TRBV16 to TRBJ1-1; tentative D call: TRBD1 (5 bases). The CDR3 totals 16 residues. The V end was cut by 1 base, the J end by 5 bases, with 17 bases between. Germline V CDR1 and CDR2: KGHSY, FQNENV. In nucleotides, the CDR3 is TGTGCCAGCAGCCAATTGAGTTTCGGGGGTGAGACTGAAGCTTTCTTT. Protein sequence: CASSQLSFGGETEAFF.

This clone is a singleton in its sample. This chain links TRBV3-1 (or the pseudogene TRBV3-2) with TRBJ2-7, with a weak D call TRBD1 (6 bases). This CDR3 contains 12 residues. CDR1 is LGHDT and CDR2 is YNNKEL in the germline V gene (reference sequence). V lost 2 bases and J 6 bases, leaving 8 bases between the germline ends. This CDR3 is CASSQPGAEQYF. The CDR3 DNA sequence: TGTGCCAGCAGCCAACCAGGGGCCGAGCAGTACTTC.

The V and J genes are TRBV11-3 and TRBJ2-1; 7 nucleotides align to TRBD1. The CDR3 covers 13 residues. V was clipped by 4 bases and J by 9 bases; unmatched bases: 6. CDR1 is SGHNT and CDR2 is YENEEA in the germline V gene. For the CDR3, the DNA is TGTGCCAGCAGCTCTACAGGGGTGGGTGAGCAGTTCTTC. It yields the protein CASSSTGVGEQFF.

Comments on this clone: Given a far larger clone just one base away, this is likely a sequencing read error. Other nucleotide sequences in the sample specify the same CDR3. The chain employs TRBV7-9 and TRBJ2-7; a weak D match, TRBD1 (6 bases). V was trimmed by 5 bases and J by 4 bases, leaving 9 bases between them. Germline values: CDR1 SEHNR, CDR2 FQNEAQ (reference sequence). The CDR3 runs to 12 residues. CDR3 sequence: CASSTQGYEQYF. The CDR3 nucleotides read TGTGCCAGCAGCACACAGGGTTACGAGCAGTACTTC.

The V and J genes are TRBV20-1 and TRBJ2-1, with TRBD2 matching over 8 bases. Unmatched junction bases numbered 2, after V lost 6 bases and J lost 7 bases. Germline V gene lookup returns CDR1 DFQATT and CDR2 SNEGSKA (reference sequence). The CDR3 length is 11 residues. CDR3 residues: CSARLANEQFF. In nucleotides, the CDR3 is TGCAGTGCACGACTAGCGAATGAGCAGTTCTTC.

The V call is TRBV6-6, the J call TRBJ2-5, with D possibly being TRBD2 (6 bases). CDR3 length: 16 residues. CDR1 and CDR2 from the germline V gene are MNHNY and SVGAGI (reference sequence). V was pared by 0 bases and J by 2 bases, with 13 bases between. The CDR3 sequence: CASSYSGGGRQETQYF. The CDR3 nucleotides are TGTGCCAGCAGTTACTCGGGGGGAGGCAGGCAAGAGACCCAGTACTTC.

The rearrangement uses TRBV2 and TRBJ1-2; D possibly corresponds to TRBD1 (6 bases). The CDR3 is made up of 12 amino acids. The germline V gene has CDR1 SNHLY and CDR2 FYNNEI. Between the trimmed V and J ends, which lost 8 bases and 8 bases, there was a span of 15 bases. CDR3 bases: TGTGCCAGCTCGGAAGGGGGTAGGGGCTACACCTTC. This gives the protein CASSEGGRGYTF. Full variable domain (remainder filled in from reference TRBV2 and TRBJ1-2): EPEVTQTPSHQVTQMGQEVILRCVPISNHLYFYWYRQILGQKVEFLVSFYNNEISEKSEIFDDQFSVERPDGSNFTLKIRSTKLEDSAMYFCASSEGGRGYTFGSGTRLTVV.

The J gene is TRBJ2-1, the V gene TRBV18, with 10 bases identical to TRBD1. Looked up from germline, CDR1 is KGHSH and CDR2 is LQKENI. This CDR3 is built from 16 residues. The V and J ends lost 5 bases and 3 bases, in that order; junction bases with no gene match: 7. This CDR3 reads CASSSGTGAFYNEQFF. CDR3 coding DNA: TGTGCCAGCTCATCCGGGACAGGGGCCTTCTACAATGAGCAGTTCTTC.

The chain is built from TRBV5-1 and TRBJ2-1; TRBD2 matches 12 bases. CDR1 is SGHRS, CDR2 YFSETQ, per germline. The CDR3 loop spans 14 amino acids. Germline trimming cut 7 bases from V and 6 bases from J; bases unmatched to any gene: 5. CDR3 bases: TGCGCCAGCTCCCTGACTAGCGGGGGCAATGAGCAGTTCTTC. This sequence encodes CASSLTSGGNEQFF.

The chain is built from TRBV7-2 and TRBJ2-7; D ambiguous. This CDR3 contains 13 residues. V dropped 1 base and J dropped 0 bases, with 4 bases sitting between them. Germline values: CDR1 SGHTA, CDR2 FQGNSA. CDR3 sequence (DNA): TGTGCCAGCAGCTTAGTTCTCTCCTACGAGCAGTACTTC. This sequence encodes CASSLVLSYEQYF.

The DNA for the CDR3 is TGTGCCAGCAGCGGAATGACAGTCTCTTCCTACGAGCAGTACTTC. Its translation: CASSGMTVSSYEQYF. V is TRBV5-6 and J is TRBJ2-7; TRBD1 is a possible D gene (5 bases). The CDR3 covers 15 residues. In germline, CDR1 is SGHDT, CDR2 YYEEEE. V dropped 4 bases and J dropped 1 base, with 15 bases sitting between them.

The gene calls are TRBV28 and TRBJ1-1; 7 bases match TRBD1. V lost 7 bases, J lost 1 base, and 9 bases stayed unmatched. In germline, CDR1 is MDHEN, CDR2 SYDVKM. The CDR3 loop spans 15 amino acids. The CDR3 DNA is TGTGCCAGCAACGAACCCGGGACAGCGAACACTGAAGCTTTCTTT. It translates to CASNEPGTANTEAFF.

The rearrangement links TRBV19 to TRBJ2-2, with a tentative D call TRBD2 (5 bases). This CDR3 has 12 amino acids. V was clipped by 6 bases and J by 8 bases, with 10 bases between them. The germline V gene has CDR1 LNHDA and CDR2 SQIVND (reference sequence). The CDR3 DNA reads TGTGCCAGTAGCTTGAGGGATGGGGAGCTGTTTTTT. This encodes CASSLRDGELFF.

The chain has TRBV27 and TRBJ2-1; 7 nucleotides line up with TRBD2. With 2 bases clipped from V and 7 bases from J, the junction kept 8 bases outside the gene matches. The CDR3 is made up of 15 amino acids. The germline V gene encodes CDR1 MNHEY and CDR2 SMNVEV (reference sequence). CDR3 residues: CASSLSWGGENEQFF. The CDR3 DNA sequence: TGTGCCAGCAGTTTAAGTTGGGGGGGGGAGAATGAGCAGTTCTTC.

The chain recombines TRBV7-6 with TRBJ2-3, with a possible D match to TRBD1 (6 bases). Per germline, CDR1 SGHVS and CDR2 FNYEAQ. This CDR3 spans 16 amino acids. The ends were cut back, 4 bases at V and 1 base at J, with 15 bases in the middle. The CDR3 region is CASSSPPGQRTDTQYF. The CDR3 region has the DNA TGTGCCAGCAGCTCCCCCCCCGGACAGCGCACAGATACGCAGTATTTT.

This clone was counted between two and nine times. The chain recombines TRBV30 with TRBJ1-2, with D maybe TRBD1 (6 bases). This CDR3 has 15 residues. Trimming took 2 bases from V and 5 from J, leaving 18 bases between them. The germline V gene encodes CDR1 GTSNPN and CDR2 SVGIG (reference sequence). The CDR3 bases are TGTGCCTGGAGTACGCCGGGGGGCCAACCTTATGGCTACACCTTC. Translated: CAWSTPGGQPYGYTF.

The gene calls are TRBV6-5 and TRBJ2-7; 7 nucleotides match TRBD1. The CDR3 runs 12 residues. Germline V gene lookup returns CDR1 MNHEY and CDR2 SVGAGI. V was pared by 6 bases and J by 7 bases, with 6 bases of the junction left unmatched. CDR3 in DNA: TGTGCCAGCAGGCAGACAGGGATAGAGCAGTACTTC. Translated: CASRQTGIEQYF.

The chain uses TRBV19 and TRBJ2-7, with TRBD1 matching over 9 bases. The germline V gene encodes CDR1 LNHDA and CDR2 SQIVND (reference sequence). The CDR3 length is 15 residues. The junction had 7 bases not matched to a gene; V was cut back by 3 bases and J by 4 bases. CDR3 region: CASSIATGGLYEQYF. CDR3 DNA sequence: TGTGCCAGTAGTATCGCGACAGGGGGGCTTTACGAGCAGTACTTC.

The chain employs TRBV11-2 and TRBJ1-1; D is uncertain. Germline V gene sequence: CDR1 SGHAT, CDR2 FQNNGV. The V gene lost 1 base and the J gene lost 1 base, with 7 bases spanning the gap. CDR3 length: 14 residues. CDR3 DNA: TGTGCCAGCAGCTTAGGGGCTCGGAACACTGAAGCTTTCTTT. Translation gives CASSLGARNTEAFF.

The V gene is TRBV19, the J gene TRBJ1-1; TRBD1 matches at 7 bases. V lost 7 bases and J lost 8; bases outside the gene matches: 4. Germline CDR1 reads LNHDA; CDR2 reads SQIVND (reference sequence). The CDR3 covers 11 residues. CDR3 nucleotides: TGTGCCAGTACCAAACAGGGGGAAGCTTTCTTT. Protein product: CASTKQGEAFF. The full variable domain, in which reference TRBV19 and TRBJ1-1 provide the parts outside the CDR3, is DGGITQSPKYLFRKEGQNVTLSCEQNLNHDAMYWYRQDPGQGLRLIYYSQIVNDFQKGDIAEGYSVSREKKESFPLTVTSAQKNPTAFYLCASTKQGEAFFGQGTRLTVV.

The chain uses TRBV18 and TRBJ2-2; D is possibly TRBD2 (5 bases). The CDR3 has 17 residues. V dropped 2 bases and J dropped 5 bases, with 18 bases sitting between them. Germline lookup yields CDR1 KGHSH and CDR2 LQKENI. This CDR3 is CASSPRLRVQDTGELFF. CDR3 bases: TGTGCCAGCTCACCAAGGCTGCGGGTCCAAGATACCGGGGAGCTGTTTTTT.

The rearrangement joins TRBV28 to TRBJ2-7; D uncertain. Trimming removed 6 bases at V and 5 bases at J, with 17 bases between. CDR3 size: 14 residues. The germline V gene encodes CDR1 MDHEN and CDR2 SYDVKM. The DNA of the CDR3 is TGTGCCAGCAGCCCCCCTCCCCTATCAAACGAGCAGTACTTC. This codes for CASSPPPLSNEQYF.

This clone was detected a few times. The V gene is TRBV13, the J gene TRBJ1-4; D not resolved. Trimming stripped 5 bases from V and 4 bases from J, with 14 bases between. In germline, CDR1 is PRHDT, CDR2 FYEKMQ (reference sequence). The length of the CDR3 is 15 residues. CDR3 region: CASSPSSIGNEKLFF. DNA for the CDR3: TGTGCCAGCAGCCCGTCGAGTATTGGTAATGAAAAACTGTTTTTT.

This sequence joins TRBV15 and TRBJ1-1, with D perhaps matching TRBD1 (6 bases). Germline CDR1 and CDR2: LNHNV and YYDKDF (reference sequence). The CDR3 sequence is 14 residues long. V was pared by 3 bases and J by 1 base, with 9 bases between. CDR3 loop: CATSSGQWNTEAFF. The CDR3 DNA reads TGTGCCACCAGCAGCGGACAGTGGAACACTGAAGCTTTCTTT.

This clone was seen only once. The chain's CDR3 is CASSYSGTENTEAFF. CDR3 in DNA: TGTGCCAGCAGTTACTCGGGTACAGAGAACACTGAAGCTTTCTTT. The chain recombines TRBV6-6 with TRBJ1-1; D is unresolved. Trimming shortened V by 0 bases and J by 1 base, and 9 bases separated the two germline ends. CDR1 MNHNY and CDR2 SVGAGI come from the germline V gene (reference sequence). The CDR3 contains 15 residues.

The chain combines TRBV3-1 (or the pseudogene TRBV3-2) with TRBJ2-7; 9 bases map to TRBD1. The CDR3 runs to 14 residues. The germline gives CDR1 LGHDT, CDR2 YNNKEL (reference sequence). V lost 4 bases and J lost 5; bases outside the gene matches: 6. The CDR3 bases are TGTGCCAGCAGCCTACAGGGGGCCTGGCACGAGCAGTACTTC. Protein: CASSLQGAWHEQYF.